This TCR beta chain stems from a study of radiation and T cells in renal cell carcinoma (dated by TCRdb to about 2020). General notes on the study: In total, more than 50 samples underwent TCR beta sequencing: roughly 26 tumors plus 27 peripheral blood samples. The final blood draw was performed at 4 weeks after radiation, at the same time as nephrectomy. Across all 50 or so samples, several million unique CDR3 nucleotide sequences encoding around 2.8 million unique CDR3 amino acid sequences were identified. What the authors observed across the whole study: Blood repertoire dynamics were not followed beyond 4 weeks after treatment. Effects of radiation dose or scheduling on the TCR repertoire could not be addressed with the single-armed trial design. No pretreatment tumor biopsies were available, so the baseline intratumoral presence of clonotypes could not be determined. An increase in top tumor clonotypes in blood was observed from baseline to 2 weeks post-radiation, followed by contraction by 4 weeks, which was taken to suggest transient expansion of tumor-resident clones.

The CDR3 goes from the cysteine to the phenylalanine over 15 residues. The sequence is cut down to CDR3 DNA, 45 bases in frame from base 1. V was cut back by 6 bases and J by 1 base, leaving a gap of 14 bases between them. From a lookup of the germline V gene, CDR1 and CDR2 are SNHLY and FYNNEI. Only one count was recorded for this clone. Its antigen remains undetermined. Base qualities are not provided; no much larger clone lies one nucleotide away. In light of the paper, this sample's time point label describes: blood 4 weeks post-SBRT, at nephrectomy. What the treatment or condition label conveys for this sample: 15 Gy SBRT to primary tumor, nephrectomy 4 weeks later. The samples were drawn from a clinical trial, where primary renal cell carcinomas were treated with 15 Gy of stereotactic body radiation therapy and then removed by nephrectomy 4 weeks afterward. Serial peripheral blood from radiation-treated patients was sampled at baseline, 2 weeks and 4 weeks after SBRT to track tumor-enriched clonotypes. Every patient had renal cell carcinoma of clear cell pathology. Genomic DNA for TCR sequencing was prepared using the QIAamp DNA Blood Mini Kit (Qiagen). Samples were included in the analyses only if all quality control checks were passed.

TCR beta libraries were generated from genomic DNA with the immunoSEQ kit, following the manufacturer's recommendations. For library preparation, a first multiplex PCR was performed with proprietary primers, followed by a second PCR in which unique barcodes were added, and bead cleanups were performed after each round. A positive control reaction and a negative control reaction, both provided in the kit, were run with every batch of samples. The final libraries were assessed on an Agilent 4200 TapeStation D1000 ScreenTape, pooled by volume, and quantified by qPCR. Sequencing was performed on an Illumina NextSeq500 with a MidOutput 150-cycle cartridge, and 156 Read1 and 15 Index1 cycles were run with kit custom primers. The pooled library was loaded at roughly 0.92 pM with a roughly 20% PhiX control spike-in. In the authors' own workflow: The vendor-processed data were analyzed in R, and a clonotype was defined as all T cells that share the same CDR3 nucleotide sequence. For clone abundance analyses, frequencies were normalized to the 10,000 most abundant clones in each sample. Public T cell clones, averaging fewer than five per sample, were removed before analysis. Tumor-enriched and baseline blood-enriched clonotypes were defined by at least a 32-fold difference in abundance between compartments. A beta-binomial differential abundance model was used to identify clonotypes that were expanded or contracted between blood time points. Tumor-blood repertoire similarity was measured with the Baroni-Urbani and Buser coefficient, and groups were compared using two-tailed Wilcoxon tests in R. The table comes from immuneACCESS by way of TCRdb, which keeps in-frame sequences with V and J called. Part of the clones is missing from these tables; in studies checked, under half for an unresolved V gene and the rest for unknown reasons. That table is the source of V, J and clone size, and D and trimming were worked out from the DNA. This sample lists fewer than 200,000 clones; 88% were detected once. Jointly, the top ten make up roughly 12% of the sample.

Sequences were derived from blood, sampled from a patient whose treatment included radiotherapy and nephrectomy. This receptor was obtained from a woman aged 45-65 years with renal cell carcinoma. Recombination linked TRBV2 to TRBJ2-3, with the D gene too uncertain to name. CDR3 reads: CASRANAVGTDTQYF. The bases are TGTGCCAGCAGAGCGAACGCGGTGGGCACAGATACGCAGTATTTT.